The 17 T cell receptor beta chains below come from one sample, sequenced in a study of blood T cell repertoires in COVID-19 (dated by TCRdb to the early 2020s). Library creation used the immunoSEQ multiplex PCR assay. What TCRdb holds here is the immuneACCESS table cut down to in-frame rearrangements. Part of the clones is not present; checked against another copy, under half of the missing clones reflect an unresolved V gene, and the others are unexplained. The sample table records around 140,000 clones; about 89% of these occur just once. Around 11% of the sample lies in the top ten. The sample comprised PBMCs or T cells enriched from blood (not recorded which). Every receptor here comes from a man aged 60 to 69 who had recovered from COVID-19.

V and J are TRBV6-5 and TRBJ1-1; D unresolved. This CDR3 contains 14 residues. Trimming took off 2 bases at V and 4 bases at J, with 11 bases between the two ends. Germline V gives CDR1 MNHEY, CDR2 SVGAGI. The CDR3 DNA reads TGTGCCAGCAGTTACGAGAGGGTCTTCACTGAAGCTTTCTTT. This encodes CASSYERVFTEAFF.

The chain carries TRBV6-5 and TRBJ1-1, with TRBD1 identical over 9 bases. The V gene's germline CDR1 is MNHEY and CDR2 SVGAGI. The CDR3 contains 14 residues. The trim removed 6 bases at V and 5 bases at J, leaving 7 bases unmatched. The CDR3 is CASRLQGARTEAFF. Here the CDR3 DNA reads TGTGCCAGCAGGCTACAGGGGGCAAGGACTGAAGCTTTCTTT.

The V and J genes are TRBV27 and TRBJ2-1, with a weak D call TRBD2 (5 bases). The V end was cut by 3 bases, the J end by 7 bases, with 16 bases between. The CDR3 is 15 residues long. Per germline, CDR1 MNHEY and CDR2 SMNVEV (reference sequence). This CDR3 reads CASSFGGSLGNEQFF. CDR3 nucleotide sequence: TGTGCCAGCAGTTTTGGTGGGAGTCTGGGAAATGAGCAGTTCTTC.

This chain uses TRBV9 with TRBJ2-2, with D perhaps matching TRBD2 (5 bases). Germline-derived CDR1 and CDR2 are SGDLS and YYNGEE. The CDR3 is 16 amino acids. V was clipped by 4 bases and J by 0 bases, with 13 bases between them. CDR3 nucleotides: TGTGCCAGCAGCACCGGGGTGACCGCGAACACCGGGGAGCTGTTTTTT. It is translated as CASSTGVTANTGELFF.

The genes are TRBV28 and TRBJ2-5; D is perhaps TRBD1 (8 bases). Per germline, CDR1 MDHEN and CDR2 SYDVKM. This CDR3 contains 16 residues. V was shortened by 5 bases and J by 4 bases, with 20 bases between the two germline ends. The CDR3 loop is CASSDRGRGGGETQYF. CDR3 nucleotide sequence: TGTGCCAGCAGTGACAGGGGTAGGGGGGGCGGAGAGACCCAGTACTTC.

The chain is built from TRBV19 and TRBJ1-2, with D perhaps matching TRBD1 (6 bases). Germline V gene data show CDR1 as LNHDA and CDR2 as SQIVND (reference sequence). The CDR3 spans 13 residues. Trimming pared 5 bases from V and 0 bases from J, leaving 7 bases between. CDR3 bases: TGTGCCAGTAGTGACAGGCCTAACTATGGCTACACCTTC. Protein sequence: CASSDRPNYGYTF.

The chain combines TRBV28 with TRBJ2-2, with D maybe TRBD2 (6 bases). Germline V lookup: CDR1 MDHEN, CDR2 SYDVKM. Trimming took off 2 bases at V and 7 bases at J, with 17 bases between the two ends. This CDR3 region has 16 residues. The CDR3 DNA sequence: TGTGCCAGCAGTTTAGGACGGGCTAGCGTCGGCGGGGAGCTGTTTTTT. This gives the protein CASSLGRASVGGELFF.

The chain has TRBV6-5 and TRBJ2-2, with D maybe TRBD2 (6 bases). CDR1 MNHEY and CDR2 SVGAGI come from the germline V gene. This CDR3 region has 14 residues. Trimming removed 8 bases at V and 5 bases at J, with 15 bases between. This chain's CDR3 is CASGRSSRTGELFF. DNA for the CDR3: TGTGCCAGCGGGAGGTCCTCAAGGACCGGGGAGCTGTTTTTT.

The chain links TRBV15 to TRBJ1-1; D is unclear. V lost 1 base and J lost 5, with 5 bases in between. Germline assignment: CDR1 LNHNV and CDR2 YYDKDF (reference sequence). This CDR3 spans 12 amino acids. The CDR3 sequence is CATSRGGTEAFF. The CDR3 nucleotides are TGTGCCACCAGCAGAGGAGGTACTGAAGCTTTCTTT.

The chain couples TRBV18 to TRBJ1-5, with 7 bases aligning to TRBD1. Germline V gene sequence: CDR1 KGHSH, CDR2 LQKENI. V lost 6 bases, J lost 2 bases, and 10 bases stayed unmatched. The CDR3 sequence is 16 residues long. CDR3 bases: TGTGCCAGCTCGCCTAAACAGGGGAGAGGCAATCAGCCCCAGCATTTT. Translation gives CASSPKQGRGNQPQHF.

This clone was recorded only once. The V gene is TRBV19, the J gene TRBJ1-4; D is uncertain. The CDR3 is 14 amino acids. Germline V gives CDR1 LNHDA, CDR2 SQIVND (reference sequence). V was pared by 6 bases and J by 5 bases, with 13 bases between. The CDR3 DNA reads as TGTGCCAGTAGGTCGTCTAGTGAGAATGAAAAACTGTTTTTT. It specifies CASRSSSENEKLFF.

The chain combines TRBV28 with TRBJ1-4; D might be TRBD1 (6 bases). This CDR3 comprises 14 residues. Trimming cost V 5 bases and J 5 bases, with 12 bases left between them. Germline loops: CDR1 MDHEN, CDR2 SYDVKM. CDR3 sequence: CASSRGGGNEKLFF. CDR3 DNA sequence: TGTGCCAGCAGTCGGGGGGGCGGGAATGAAAAACTGTTTTTT.

The chain uses TRBV2 and TRBJ1-6, with 7 bases aligning to TRBD1. CDR1 and CDR2 (germline): SNHLY, FYNNEI. The trim removed 4 bases at V and 5 bases at J, leaving 5 bases unmatched. The CDR3 spans 15 residues. CDR3 bases: TGTGCCAGCAGTGTACTTACAGGGGATAATTCACCCCTCCACTTT. This sequence encodes CASSVLTGDNSPLHF.

The sample holds one count of this clone. The rearrangement uses TRBV2 and TRBJ1-1; a possible D gene is TRBD1 (5 bases). Trimming pared 2 bases from V and 5 bases from J, leaving 12 bases between. The CDR3 has 14 amino acids. The germline gives CDR1 SNHLY, CDR2 FYNNEI. The CDR3 region is CASSEIGGGTEAFF. CDR3 coding DNA: TGTGCCAGCAGTGAAATTGGGGGGGGGACTGAAGCTTTCTTT. Using reference TRBV2 and TRBJ1-1 for the parts outside the CDR3, the full variable domain is EPEVTQTPSHQVTQMGQEVILRCVPISNHLYFYWYRQILGQKVEFLVSFYNNEISEKSEIFDDQFSVERPDGSNFTLKIRSTKLEDSAMYFCASSEIGGGTEAFFGQGTRLTVV.

V is TRBV5-6 and J is TRBJ2-7; 11 bases are shared with TRBD2. This CDR3 has 13 amino acids. Germline values: CDR1 SGHDT, CDR2 YYEEEE. V shed 4 bases, J shed 5 bases, and the junction held 2 bases outside the gene matches. CDR3 loop: CASSVTSGNEQYF. Written as DNA, the CDR3 is TGTGCCAGCAGCGTGACTAGCGGGAACGAGCAGTACTTC.

The chain links TRBV19 to TRBJ2-3, with 7 bases fitting TRBD1. This CDR3 is 16 amino acids long. The germline CDR1 and CDR2 sequences are LNHDA and SQIVND (reference sequence). V trimming: 3 bases; J trimming: 6 bases; junction bases outside the gene matches: 12. CDR3 in amino acids: CASSIHQIQGQDTQYF. For the CDR3, the DNA is TGTGCCAGTAGTATCCACCAGATTCAGGGACAGGATACGCAGTATTTT.

V and J are TRBV2 and TRBJ1-6, with D possibly being TRBD1 (6 bases). V dropped 3 bases and J dropped 9 bases, with 15 bases sitting between them. CDR1 and CDR2 (germline): SNHLY, FYNNEI. The length of the CDR3 is 15 residues. For the CDR3, the DNA is TGTGCCAGCAGTGAGGGGGCGGGTCGGCCTTCACCCCTCCACTTT. Its translation: CASSEGAGRPSPLHF.